The entry below describes one T cell receptor beta chain. CDR3 length equals 16 residues. Germline CDR1 reads SEHNR; CDR2 reads FQNEAQ (reference sequence). Trimming shortened V by 3 bases and J by 4 bases, and 16 bases separated the two germline ends. The data stem from a study of blood T cell repertoires in COVID-19. Original handling: By means of reference gene primer amplification, nucleated cell counts were estimated. Produced via immunoSEQ multiplex PCR; TCRdb's table is partial and in-frame only. D and trimming come from the DNA, and the V and J calls and clone size come from that table. The sample carries fewer than 300,000 clones, less than 90% recorded once.

Specimen: peripheral blood. The source is a human donor in a cohort sampled during active COVID-19. V usage is TRBV7-9 and J usage is TRBJ2-1; maybe TRBD2 (5 bases). The CDR3 DNA is TGTGCCAGCAGCTTTAGGAGGTCTCCCTTATACAATGAGCAGTTCTTC. Protein product: CASSFRRSPLYNEQFF.